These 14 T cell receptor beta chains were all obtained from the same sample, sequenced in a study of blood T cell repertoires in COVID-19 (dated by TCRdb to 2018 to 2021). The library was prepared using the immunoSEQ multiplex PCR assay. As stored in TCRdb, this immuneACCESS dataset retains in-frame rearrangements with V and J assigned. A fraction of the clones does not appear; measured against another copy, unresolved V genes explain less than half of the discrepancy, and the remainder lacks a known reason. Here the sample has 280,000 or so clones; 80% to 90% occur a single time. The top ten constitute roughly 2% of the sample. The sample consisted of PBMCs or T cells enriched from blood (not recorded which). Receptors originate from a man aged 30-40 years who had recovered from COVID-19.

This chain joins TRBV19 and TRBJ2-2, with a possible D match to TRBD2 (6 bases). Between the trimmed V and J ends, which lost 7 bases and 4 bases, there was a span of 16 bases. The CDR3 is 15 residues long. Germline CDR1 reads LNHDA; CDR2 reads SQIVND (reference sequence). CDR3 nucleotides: TGTGCCAGTACCGCCGGAGGGCCGACCACCGGGGAGCTGTTTTTT. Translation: CASTAGGPTTGELFF.

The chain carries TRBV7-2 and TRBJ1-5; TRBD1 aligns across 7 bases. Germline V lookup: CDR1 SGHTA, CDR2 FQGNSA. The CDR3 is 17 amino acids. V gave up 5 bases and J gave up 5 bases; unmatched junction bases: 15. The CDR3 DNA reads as TGTGCCAGCAGCCAGACCAGGGACAGATATTTAGATCAGCCCCAGCATTTT. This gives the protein CASSQTRDRYLDQPQHF. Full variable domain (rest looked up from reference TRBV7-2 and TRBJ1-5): GAGVSQSPSNKVTEKGKDVELRCDPISGHTALYWYRQSLGQGLEFLIYFQGNSAPDKSGLPSDRFSAERTGGSVSTLTIQRTQQEDSAVYLCASSQTRDRYLDQPQHFGDGTRLSIL.

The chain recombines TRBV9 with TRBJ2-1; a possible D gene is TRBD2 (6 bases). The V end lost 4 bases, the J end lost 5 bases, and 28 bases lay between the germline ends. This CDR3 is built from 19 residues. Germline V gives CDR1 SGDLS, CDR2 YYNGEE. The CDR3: CASSTQWRDPDPNNNEQFF. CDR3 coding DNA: TGTGCCAGCAGCACCCAATGGCGGGACCCAGATCCTAACAACAATGAGCAGTTCTTC.

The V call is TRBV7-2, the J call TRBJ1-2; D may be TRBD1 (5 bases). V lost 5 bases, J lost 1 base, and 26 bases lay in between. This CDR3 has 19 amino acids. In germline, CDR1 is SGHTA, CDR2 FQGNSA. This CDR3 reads CASSPGEGRVRGDNYGYTF. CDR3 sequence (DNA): TGTGCCAGCAGCCCGGGCGAGGGGAGGGTTCGGGGAGATAACTATGGCTACACCTTC.

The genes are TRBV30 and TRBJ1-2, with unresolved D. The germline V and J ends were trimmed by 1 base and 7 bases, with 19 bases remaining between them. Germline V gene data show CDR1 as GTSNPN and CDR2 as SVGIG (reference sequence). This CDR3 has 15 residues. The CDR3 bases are TGTGCCTGGAGTGCCCTCTCGACACGTCGTGGTGGCTACACCTTC. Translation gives CAWSALSTRRGGYTF. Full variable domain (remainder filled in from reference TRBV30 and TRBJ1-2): SQTIHQWPATLVQPVGSPLSLECTVEGTSNPNLYWYRQAAGRGLQLLFYSVGIGQISSEVPQNLSASRPQDRQFILSSKKLLLSDSGFYLCAWSALSTRRGGYTFGSGTRLTVV.

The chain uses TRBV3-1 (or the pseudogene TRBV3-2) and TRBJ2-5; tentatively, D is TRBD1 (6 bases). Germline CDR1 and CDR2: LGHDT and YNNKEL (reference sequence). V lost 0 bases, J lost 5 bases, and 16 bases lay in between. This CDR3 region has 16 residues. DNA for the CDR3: TGTGCCAGCAGCCAAGAGGGAAGAGGGGGTATCGAGACCCAGTACTTC. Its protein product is CASSQEGRGGIETQYF.

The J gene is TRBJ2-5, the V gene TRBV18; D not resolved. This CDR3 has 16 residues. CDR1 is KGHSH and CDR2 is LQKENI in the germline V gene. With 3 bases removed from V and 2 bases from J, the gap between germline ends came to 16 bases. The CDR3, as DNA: TGTGCCAGCTCACCCCAACTACAAGACGGACAAGAGACCCAGTACTTC. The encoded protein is CASSPQLQDGQETQYF. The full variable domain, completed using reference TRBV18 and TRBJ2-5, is NAGVMQNPRHLVRRRGQEARLRCSPMKGHSHVYWYRQLPEEGLKFMVYLQKENIIDESGMPKERFSAEFPKEGPSILRIQQVVRGDSAAYFCASSPQLQDGQETQYFGPGTRLLVL.

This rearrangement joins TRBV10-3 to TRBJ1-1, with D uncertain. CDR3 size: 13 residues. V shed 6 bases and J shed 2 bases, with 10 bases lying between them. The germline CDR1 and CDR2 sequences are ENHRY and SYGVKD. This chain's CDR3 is CAIRFAENTEAFF. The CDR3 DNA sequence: TGTGCCATCAGGTTCGCAGAAAACACTGAAGCTTTCTTT.

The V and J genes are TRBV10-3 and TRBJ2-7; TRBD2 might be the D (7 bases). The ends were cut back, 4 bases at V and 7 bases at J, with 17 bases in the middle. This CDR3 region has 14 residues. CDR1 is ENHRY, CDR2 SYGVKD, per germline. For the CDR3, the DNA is TGTGCCATCAGTGGTGGGGGGGCCGTTGGGGAGCAGTACTTC. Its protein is CAISGGGAVGEQYF.

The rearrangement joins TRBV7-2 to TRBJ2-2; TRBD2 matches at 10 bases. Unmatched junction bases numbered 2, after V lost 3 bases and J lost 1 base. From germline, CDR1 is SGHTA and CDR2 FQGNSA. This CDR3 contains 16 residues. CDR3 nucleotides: TGTGCCAGCAGCTTCTCTAGCGGGAGGAACACCGGGGAGCTGTTTTTT. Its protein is CASSFSSGRNTGELFF.

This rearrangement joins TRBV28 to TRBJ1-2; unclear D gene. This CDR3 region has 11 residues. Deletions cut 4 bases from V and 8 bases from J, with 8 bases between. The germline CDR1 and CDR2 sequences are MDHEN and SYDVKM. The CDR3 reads CASSSSRGYTF. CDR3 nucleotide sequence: TGTGCCAGCAGTTCCTCACGGGGCTACACCTTC.

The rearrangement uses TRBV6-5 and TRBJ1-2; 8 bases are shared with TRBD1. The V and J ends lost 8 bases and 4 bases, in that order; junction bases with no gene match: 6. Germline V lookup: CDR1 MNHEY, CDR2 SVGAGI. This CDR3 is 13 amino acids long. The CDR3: CASSRGHGYGYTF. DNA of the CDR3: TGTGCCAGCTCCAGGGGGCACGGCTATGGCTACACCTTC.

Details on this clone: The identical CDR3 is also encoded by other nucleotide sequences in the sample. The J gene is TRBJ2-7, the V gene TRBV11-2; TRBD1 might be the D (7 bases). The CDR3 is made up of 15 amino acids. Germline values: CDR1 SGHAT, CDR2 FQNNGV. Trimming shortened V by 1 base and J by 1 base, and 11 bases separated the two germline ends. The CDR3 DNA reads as TGTGCCAGCAGCTTAGGGACAGGAGGGTCCTACGAGCAGTACTTC. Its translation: CASSLGTGGSYEQYF.

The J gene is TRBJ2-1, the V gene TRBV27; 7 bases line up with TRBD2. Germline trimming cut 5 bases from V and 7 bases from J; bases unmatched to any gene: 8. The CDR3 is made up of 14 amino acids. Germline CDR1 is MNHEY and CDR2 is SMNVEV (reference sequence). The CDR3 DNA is TGTGCCAGCAGTCTGGTCGGGGGGTGGAATGAGCAGTTCTTC. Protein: CASSLVGGWNEQFF.